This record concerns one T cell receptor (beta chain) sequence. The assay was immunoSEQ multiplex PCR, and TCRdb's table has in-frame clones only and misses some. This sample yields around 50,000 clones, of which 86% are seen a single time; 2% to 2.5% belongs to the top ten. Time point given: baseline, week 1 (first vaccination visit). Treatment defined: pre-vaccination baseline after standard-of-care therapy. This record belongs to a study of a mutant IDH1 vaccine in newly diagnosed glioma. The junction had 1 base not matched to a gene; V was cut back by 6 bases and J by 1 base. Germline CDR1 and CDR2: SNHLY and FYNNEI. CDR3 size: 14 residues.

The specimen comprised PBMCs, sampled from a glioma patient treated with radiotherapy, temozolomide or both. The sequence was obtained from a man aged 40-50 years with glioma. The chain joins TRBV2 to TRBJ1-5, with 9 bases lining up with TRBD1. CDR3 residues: CASSGTGSNQPQHF. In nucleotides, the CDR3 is TGTGCCAGCAGCGGGACAGGGAGCAATCAGCCCCAGCATTTT.